This T cell receptor beta chain was sequenced for a study of CD8 T cells in ankylosing spondylitis. TCRdb ran MiXCR on the 5' RACE reads and lists one entry per CDR3 protein. The repertoire holds around 150,000 distinct CDR3 sequences, with roughly 10% as singletons. Whole-study results and caveats: A motif of several highly homologous TCR beta variants was seen as apparently characteristic of ankylosing spondylitis blood.

Germline trimming cut 1 base from V and 7 bases from J; bases unmatched to any gene: 5. Germline V gene data show CDR1 as LNHNV and CDR2 as YYDKDF (reference sequence). The CDR3 spans 15 residues. This clonotype was detected many times. What it binds is not known. The source is a male donor with ankylosing spondylitis or in good health (not recorded which). Sequencing was done on a sample of blood, either unsorted or a sorted T cell fraction (not recorded which). The gene calls are TRBV15 and TRBJ1-4; TRBD1 agrees at 8 bases. Here the CDR3 DNA reads TGTGCCACCAGCAGAGGAGGCAGGGGGCTTGAAAAACTGTTTTTT. This encodes CATSRGGRGLEKLFF.